The sequence of this T cell receptor (beta chain) was determined in a study of T cell repertoires in cytomegalovirus infection. From the reads, TCRdb called clonotypes with MiXCR, one entry per CDR3 protein. The sample carries nearly 550,000 distinct CDR3 sequences, approximately 16% recorded once. Broader study findings: There were carriers of CMV plus the relevant HLA, and cumulative public TCR beta family frequency identified them.

The V end was cut by 1 base, the J end by 7 bases, with 17 bases between. CDR3 size: 15 residues. Germline loops: CDR1 LGHDT, CDR2 YNNKEL (reference sequence). Points on this clonotype: The antigen remains unidentified.

Sequenced input: CD8+ T cells from PBMCs. The chain uses TRBV3-1 and TRBJ2-7, with a weak D call TRBD1 (7 bases). The receptor comes from a human donor in good health (CMV status not recorded). Some clones in this sample may be carry-over from other donors' samples. In DNA form, the CDR3 reads TGTGCCAGCAGCCAAGGCGGGACAGTCGATTTAGAGCAGTACTTC. Encoded protein: CASSQGGTVDLEQYF.